This T cell receptor beta chain was observed in a study of shared clonotypes between healthy human individuals. The authors distributed each subset's genomic DNA evenly over several immunoSEQ plates. Libraries were prepared by immunoSEQ multiplex PCR; TCRdb keeps only in-frame clonotypes and omits some of them. In the table there are nearly 1 million clones, about three quarters of which are singletons. This clone has a single count. A much bigger clone sits one base away, suggesting this may be a read error. This same CDR3 is encoded by further DNA sequences in the sample. Donation came from healthy HIV-negative adults that had no recent acute infections or vaccinations. This CDR3 is 13 amino acids long. The V end lost 3 bases, the J end lost 9 bases, and 9 bases lay between the germline ends. Germline CDR1 is MDHEN and CDR2 is SYDVKM.

The chain combines TRBV28 with TRBJ1-6; unclear D gene. The sequence was obtained from a young man in good health. Material for sequencing was memory CD4+ T cells sorted from blood. The subset: CD45RA-negative fraction. The chain's CDR3 is CASSFPGGSPLHF. The CDR3 DNA sequence: TGTGCCAGCAGTTTCCCGGGCGGTTCACCCCTCCACTTT.